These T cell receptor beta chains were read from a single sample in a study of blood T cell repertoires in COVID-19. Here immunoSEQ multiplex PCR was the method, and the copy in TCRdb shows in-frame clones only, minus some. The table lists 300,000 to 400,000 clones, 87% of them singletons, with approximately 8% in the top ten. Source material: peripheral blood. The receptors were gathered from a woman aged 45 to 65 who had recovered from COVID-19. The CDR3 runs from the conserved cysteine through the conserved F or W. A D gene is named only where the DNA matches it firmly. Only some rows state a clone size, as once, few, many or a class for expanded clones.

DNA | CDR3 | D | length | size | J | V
TGTGCCAGCAGTGGGGACAGCTCCTATGGCTACACCTTC | CASSGDSSYGYTF | TRBD1 | 13 | - | TRBJ1-2 | TRBV6-2/TRBV6-3
TGTGCCAGCAGTTATAGGACAGGGTCACACACCGGGGAGCTGTTTTTT | CASSYRTGSHTGELFF | TRBD1 | 16 | - | TRBJ2-2 | TRBV5-6
TGTGCCAGCAGCCCTTCGTCAGGGGGGACGGGCGGCAATCAGCCCCAGCATTTT | CASSPSSGGTGGNQPQHF | TRBD1 | 18 | - | TRBJ1-5 | TRBV7-2
TGTGCCTGGAGTAATAAGGGTACTAGCGGGAGGACCTACAATGAGCAGTTCTTC | CAWSNKGTSGRTYNEQFF | TRBD2 | 18 | - | TRBJ2-1 | TRBV30
TGTGCCAGCAGCCGGGGGCTACAACGGCTAGCGGGCTACAATGAGCAGTTCTTC | CASSRGLQRLAGYNEQFF | TRBD2 | 18 | - | TRBJ2-1 | TRBV11-2
TGTGCCACCACACAACGAAACACCATATATTTT | CATTQRNTIYF | - | 11 | once | TRBJ1-3 | TRBV10-3
TGTGCTAGCAGCCCCCAAGCGGGAGGGCCGGAGACCCAGTACTTC | CASSPQAGGPETQYF | TRBD2 | 15 | - | TRBJ2-5 | TRBV7-7
TGTGCCATCAGTGCTAGCGGGAGGGCAGATACGCAGTATTTT | CAISASGRADTQYF | TRBD2 | 14 | - | TRBJ2-3 | TRBV10-3
TGTGCCAGCAGCTTAGATCTCGGACTAGCGGGAGGGAAAGAAGACAATGAGCAGTTCTTC | CASSLDLGLAGGKEDNEQFF | TRBD2 | 20 | - | TRBJ2-1 | TRBV11-3
TGCGCCAGCAGCCCCGGGATGGATATACTGGGCAATCAGCCCCAGCATTTT | CASSPGMDILGNQPQHF | - | 17 | once | TRBJ1-5 | TRBV4-1